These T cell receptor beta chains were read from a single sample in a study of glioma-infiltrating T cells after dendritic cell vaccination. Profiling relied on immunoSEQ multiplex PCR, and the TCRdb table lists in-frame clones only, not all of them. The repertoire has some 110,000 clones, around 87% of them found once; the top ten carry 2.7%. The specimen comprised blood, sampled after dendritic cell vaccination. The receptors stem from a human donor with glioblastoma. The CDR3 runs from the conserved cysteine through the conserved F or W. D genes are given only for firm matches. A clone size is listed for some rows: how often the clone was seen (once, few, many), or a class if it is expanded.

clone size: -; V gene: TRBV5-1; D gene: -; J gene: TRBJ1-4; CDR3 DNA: TGCGCCAGCAGCCAGGACAGCCCAGAAAAACTGTTTTTT; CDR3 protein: CASSQDSPEKLFF
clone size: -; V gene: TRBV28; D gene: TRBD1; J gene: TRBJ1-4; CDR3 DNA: TGTGCCAGCAGTTCCCCGGGACAGGGTGTCTCGAGTTCACTGTTTTTT; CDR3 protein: CASSSPGQGVSSSLFF
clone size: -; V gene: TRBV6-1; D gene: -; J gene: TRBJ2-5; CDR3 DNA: TGTGCCAGCAGTGTCGCGGGACCCCCAATCAGGGAGACCCAGTACTTC; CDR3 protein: CASSVAGPPIRETQYF
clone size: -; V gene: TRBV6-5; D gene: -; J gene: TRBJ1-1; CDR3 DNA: TGTGCCAGCAGTTACCGGACAGATCTCACTGAAGCTTTCTTT; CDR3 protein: CASSYRTDLTEAFF
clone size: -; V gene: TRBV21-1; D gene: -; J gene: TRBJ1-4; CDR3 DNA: TGTGCCAGCCCATCATATGAAAAACTGTTTTTT; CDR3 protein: CASPSYEKLFF
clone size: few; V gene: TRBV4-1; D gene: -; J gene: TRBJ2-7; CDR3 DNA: TGCGCCAGCAGCCAAGGACTCACTAGCAGTTCCTACGAGCAGTACTTC; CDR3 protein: CASSQGLTSSSYEQYF
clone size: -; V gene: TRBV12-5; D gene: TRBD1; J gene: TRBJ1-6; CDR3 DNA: TGTGCTAGTGGTTGGGGACAGTCCTATAATTCACCCCTCCACTTT; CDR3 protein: CASGWGQSYNSPLHF
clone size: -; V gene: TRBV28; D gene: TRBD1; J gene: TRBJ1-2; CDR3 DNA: TGTGCCAGCAGATCGACAGGGGGTAGCTATGGCTACACCTTC; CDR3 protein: CASRSTGGSYGYTF
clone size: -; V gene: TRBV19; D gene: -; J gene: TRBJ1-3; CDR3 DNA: TGTGCCAGTAGTACCCCGGGAACTAGCTCTGGAAACACCATATATTTT; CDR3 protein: CASSTPGTSSGNTIYF
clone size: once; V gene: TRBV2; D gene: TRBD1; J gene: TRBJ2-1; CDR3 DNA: TGTGCCAGCAGCCGGGACAGGGGGCAACACAATGAGCAGTTCTTC; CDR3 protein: CASSRDRGQHNEQFF
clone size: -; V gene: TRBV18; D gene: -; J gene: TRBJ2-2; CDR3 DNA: TGTGCCAGCTCACCAAGCACCGCGAACACCGGGGAGCTGTTTTTT; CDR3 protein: CASSPSTANTGELFF
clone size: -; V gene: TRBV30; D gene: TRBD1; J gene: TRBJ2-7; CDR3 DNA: TGTGCCTGGAGTATGACAGGGGCTGAATCCTACGAGCAGTACTTC; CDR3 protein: CAWSMTGAESYEQYF
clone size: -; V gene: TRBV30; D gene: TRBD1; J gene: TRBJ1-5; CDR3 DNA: TGTGCCTGGGGGGGACAGGATAGTAATCAGCCCCAGCATTTT; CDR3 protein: CAWGGQDSNQPQHF
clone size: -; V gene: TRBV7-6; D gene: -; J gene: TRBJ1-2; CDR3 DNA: TGTGCCAGCAGCTTATCCCGGGATGATGGCTACACCTTC; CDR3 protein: CASSLSRDDGYTF
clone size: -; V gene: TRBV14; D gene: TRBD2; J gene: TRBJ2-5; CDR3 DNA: TGTGCCAGCAGCCAAAAGACTAGCGGGGGTACCCAGTACTTC; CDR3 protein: CASSQKTSGGTQYF
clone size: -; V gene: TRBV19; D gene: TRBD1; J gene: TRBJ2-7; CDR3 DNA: TGTGCCAGTAGTATTAGGGCCGACCGGGACAGGGGGCTTCCATGGGAGCAGTACTTC; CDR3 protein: CASSIRADRDRGLPWEQYF
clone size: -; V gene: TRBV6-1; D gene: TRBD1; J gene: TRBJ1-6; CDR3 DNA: TGTGCCAGCAGTGGGACAGGGATGAGCTCCTATAATTCACCCCTCCACTTT; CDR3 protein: CASSGTGMSSYNSPLHF
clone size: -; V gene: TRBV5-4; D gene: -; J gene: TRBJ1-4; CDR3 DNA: TGTGCCAGCAGCTTGCAGGGATCGGCTAATGAAAAACTGTTTTTT; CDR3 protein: CASSLQGSANEKLFF
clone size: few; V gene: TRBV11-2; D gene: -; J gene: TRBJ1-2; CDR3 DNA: TGTGCCAGCAGCACCGGACAGAACTATGGCTACACCTTC; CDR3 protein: CASSTGQNYGYTF
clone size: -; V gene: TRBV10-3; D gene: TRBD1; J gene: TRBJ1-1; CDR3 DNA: TGTGCCATCAGTGAAGGGACAGGGGGCGGTGGAACTGAAGCTTTCTTT; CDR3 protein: CAISEGTGGGGTEAFF
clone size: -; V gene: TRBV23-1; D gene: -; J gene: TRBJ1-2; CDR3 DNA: TGCGCCAGCAGTCATAATCCCTATGGCTACACCTTC; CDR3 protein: CASSHNPYGYTF
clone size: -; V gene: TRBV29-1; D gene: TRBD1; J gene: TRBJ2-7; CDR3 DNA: TGCAGCGTCGAACTCCCGGGACAGGGGATTTACGAGCAGTACTTC; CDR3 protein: CSVELPGQGIYEQYF
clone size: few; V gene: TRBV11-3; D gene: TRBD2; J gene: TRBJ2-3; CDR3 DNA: TGTGCCAGCAGTCTTAGCGGGCCCACAGATACGCAGTATTTT; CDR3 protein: CASSLSGPTDTQYF
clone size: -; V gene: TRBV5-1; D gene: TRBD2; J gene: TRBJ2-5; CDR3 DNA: TGCGCCAGCAGCCCACAATTTACTAGCGGGGGCACCCAAGAGACCCAGTACTTC; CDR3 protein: CASSPQFTSGGTQETQYF
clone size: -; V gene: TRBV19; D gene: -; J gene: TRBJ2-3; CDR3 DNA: TGTGCCAGTAGTCTAAAAATAGCGGATACGCAGTATTTT; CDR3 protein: CASSLKIADTQYF
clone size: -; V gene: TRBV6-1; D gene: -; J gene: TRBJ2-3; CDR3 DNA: TGTGCCAGCAGGCCCTGGACAGGGAGGGTAGATACGCAGTATTTT; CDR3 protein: CASRPWTGRVDTQYF
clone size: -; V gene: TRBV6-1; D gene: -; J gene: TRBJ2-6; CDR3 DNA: TGTGCCAGCTCGGGCTCTGGGGCCAACGTCCTGACTTTC; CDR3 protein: CASSGSGANVLTF
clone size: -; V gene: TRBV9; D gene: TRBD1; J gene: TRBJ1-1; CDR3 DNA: TGTGCCAGCAGCGTATGGGACAGGGCCACTGAAGCTTTCTTT; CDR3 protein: CASSVWDRATEAFF
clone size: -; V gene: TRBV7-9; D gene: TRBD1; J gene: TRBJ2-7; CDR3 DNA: TGTGCCAGCAGCCTCCTGGGACAGGGGTCTTCCTACGAGCAGTACTTC; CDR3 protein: CASSLLGQGSSYEQYF
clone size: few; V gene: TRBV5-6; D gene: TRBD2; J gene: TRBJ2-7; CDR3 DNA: TGTGCCAGCAGCAGGGTGAGCGGGGGAGCCTACGAGCAGTACTTC; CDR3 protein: CASSRVSGGAYEQYF
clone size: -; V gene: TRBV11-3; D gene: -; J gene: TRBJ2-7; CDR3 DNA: TGTGCCAGCAGCTTAACGGACAGCTCCTACGAGCAGTACTTC; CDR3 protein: CASSLTDSSYEQYF
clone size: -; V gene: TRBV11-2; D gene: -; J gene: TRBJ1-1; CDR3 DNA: TGTGCCAGCAGTCCCTTTGCGGTGAACACTGAAGCTTTCTTT; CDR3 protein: CASSPFAVNTEAFF